The 23 T cell receptor beta chains presented below share a single source sample, sequenced in a study of blood T cells in healthy people across ages. The authors ran a second PCR of 7 to 11 cycles using a sample-barcoded 5' primer and a J-beta primer mix. MiXCR, run by TCRdb on the 5' RACE reads, gives a single entry per CDR3 protein. This sample has about 1,800,000 distinct CDR3 sequences; under 30% occur once, and the top ten carry roughly 8%. Input material: blood. The origin of the receptors is a woman aged 30 to 39 in good health.

This clonotype was counted at least ten times. This rearrangement joins TRBV28 to TRBJ1-2; 7 positions match TRBD1. Germline CDR1 and CDR2: MDHEN and SYDVKM. This CDR3 spans 14 amino acids. Trimming removed 6 bases from V and 3 bases from J; junction bases left unmatched: 7. The CDR3 nucleotides are TGTGCCAGCAGGCCAACAGGGGCCGACTATGGCTACACCTTC. The encoded protein is CASRPTGADYGYTF.

This clonotype has a count of ten or more. The genes are TRBV20-1 and TRBJ2-7; maybe TRBD2 (6 bases). The CDR3 loop spans 14 amino acids. V was clipped by 5 bases and J by 2 bases, with 16 bases between them. Germline assignment: CDR1 DFQATT and CDR2 SNEGSKA (reference sequence). The CDR3 coding sequence is TGCAGTGCTGCAACCGGGAGCACCCCCTACGAGCAGTACTTC. It translates to CSAATGSTPYEQYF.

This clonotype was observed a few times. The rearrangement joins TRBV6-6 to TRBJ1-5, with D unresolved. CDR1 MNHNY and CDR2 SVGAGI come from the germline V gene (reference sequence). The CDR3 covers 17 residues. CDR3 nucleotides: TGTGTCAACAGTTACTCCTCCGGGCGGTGGAGCAATCAGCCCCAGCATTTT. Translated: CVNSYSSGRWSNQPQHF.

Note on this clonotype: The conserved phenylalanine or tryptophan is not found at the CDR3 terminus, so this likely reflects a read error. The DNA is left out, because the CDR3 cannot be placed on it with certainty; the CDR3 is given as TCRdb lists it. The chain recombines TRBV7-2 with TRBJ2-5; the table's D call, TRBD1, was not checked against the DNA. Germline values: CDR1 SGHTA, CDR2 FQGNSA. The CDR3 has 16 amino acids, counting both end residues. This chain's CDR3 is CASSLDRGRQGYTFGS.

This clonotype was seen only a few times. The gene calls are TRBV9 and TRBJ2-7, with unresolved D. Per the germline V gene, CDR1 is SGDLS and CDR2 is YYNGEE. The V gene lost 3 bases and the J gene lost 0 bases, with 10 bases spanning the gap. The CDR3 spans 14 residues. The chain's CDR3 is CASSAGPISYEQYF. In DNA, the CDR3 is TGTGCCAGCAGCGCAGGACCTATCTCCTACGAGCAGTACTTC.

The V and J genes are TRBV25-1 and TRBJ2-7, with D hard to call. The DNA end is a closer match to TRBJ2-5, so the J assignment may be wrong. The germline V gene encodes CDR1 MGHDK and CDR2 SYGVNS. This CDR3 has 14 residues. The CDR3 coding sequence is TGTGCCAGCAGTGAGACACCGATCGGGGAGACCCAGTACTTC. It codes for CASSETPIGETQYF.

There are a few counts of this clonotype. J is TRBJ1-1 and V is TRBV12-3 or TRBV12-4; D unclear. CDR3 length: 14 residues. Trimming took 2 bases from V and 6 from J, leaving 13 bases between them. The CDR3 spells CASSLQAGFAEAFF. The CDR3 DNA reads as TGTGCCAGCAGTTTACAAGCAGGCTTCGCTGAAGCTTTCTTT.

The rearrangement links TRBV7-6 to TRBJ1-2; D may be TRBD1 (5 bases). Germline loops: CDR1 SGHVS, CDR2 FNYEAQ. Between the trimmed V and J ends, which lost 2 bases and 6 bases, there was a span of 13 bases. CDR3 length equals 14 residues. Here the CDR3 reads CASSLLLPGNGYTF. As DNA, the CDR3 is TGTGCCAGCAGCTTACTATTACCAGGGAATGGCTACACCTTC.

This clonotype has more than one count but fewer than ten. A read error may produce the germline difference seen at one junction end. The chain joins TRBV7-9 to TRBJ1-2; no clear D gene. Germline-derived CDR1 and CDR2 are SEHNR and FQNEAQ (reference sequence). The CDR3 is made up of 13 amino acids. The CDR3 reads CASSLVGSYGHTF. The CDR3 nucleotides read TGTGCCAGCAGCTTAGTAGGTTCCTATGGCCACACCTTC.

At least ten counts were recorded for this clonotype. V is TRBV10-3 and J is TRBJ1-2, with unresolved D. The germline CDR1 and CDR2 sequences are ENHRY and SYGVKD. CDR3 length: 15 amino acids. V lost 1 base and J lost 4, with 13 bases in between. The CDR3 loop reads CAISELSSNPYGYTF. The CDR3, as DNA: TGTGCCATCAGTGAGTTGTCCTCAAACCCCTATGGCTACACCTTC.

A word on this clonotype: This may stem from a read error, because a much larger clone lies one nucleotide away. The chain has TRBV12-3 or TRBV12-4 and TRBJ2-2; 8 bases map to TRBD2. The CDR3 length is 15 residues. The CDR3 region has the DNA TGTGCCAGCAGTTTGCGTCTAGCGGGCACCGAGGAGCTGTTTTTT. Protein sequence: CASSLRLAGTEELFF.

This clonotype has just a few counts. The chain recombines TRBV5-1 with TRBJ2-1, with unresolved D. Germline CDR1 and CDR2: SGHRS and YFSETQ. The CDR3 is 16 residues long. Trimming removed 4 bases from V and 0 bases from J, with 14 bases in between. The CDR3 is CASSPPPAGSYNEQFF. As DNA, the CDR3 is TGCGCCAGCAGCCCACCGCCAGCAGGCTCCTACAATGAGCAGTTCTTC.

The sample holds a few counts of this clonotype. This sequence joins TRBV20-1 and TRBJ1-2, with D perhaps TRBD1 (5 bases). CDR1 is DFQATT, CDR2 SNEGSKA, per germline (reference sequence). Trimming left V 0 bases short and J 3 bases short, with 17 bases between. The CDR3 has 16 amino acids. The DNA for the CDR3 is TGCAGTGCTAGAGATTCCCATAGGGACTGGGACTATGGCTACACCTTC. Translation gives CSARDSHRDWDYGYTF.

The chain uses TRBV29-1 and TRBJ1-1, with D uncertain. CDR1 is SQVTM, CDR2 ANQGSEA, per germline. This CDR3 has 8 amino acids. The V gene lost 7 bases and the J gene lost 7 bases, with 4 bases spanning the gap. The DNA for the CDR3 is TGCAGCGCCTTTGAAGCTTTCTTT. Amino acid sequence: CSAFEAFF.

This clonotype came up a few times. This chain uses TRBV27 with TRBJ2-1; TRBD1 aligns across 7 bases. Germline CDR1 reads MNHEY; CDR2 reads SMNVEV (reference sequence). Trimming took 5 bases from V and 0 from J; bases not matched to a gene: 16. The CDR3 spans 19 residues. CDR3 residues: CASSLLRRQGESSYNEQFF. The CDR3 coding sequence is TGTGCCAGCAGTCTACTACGCCGACAGGGTGAGAGCTCCTACAATGAGCAGTTCTTC.

This clonotype appeared many times. J is TRBJ2-4 and V is TRBV15, with 8 positions matching TRBD1. J was trimmed by 3 bases and V by 5 bases; bases with no gene match: 9. CDR3 length: 16 residues. Germline V CDR1 and CDR2: LNHNV, YYDKDF (reference sequence). In nucleotides, the CDR3 is TGTGCCACCAGCCGGTTGGGTACAGGGGGCAAAAACATTCAGTACTTC. It codes for CATSRLGTGGKNIQYF.

This clonotype has just a few counts. V is TRBV24-1 and J is TRBJ1-4; TRBD1 aligns across 11 bases. This CDR3 is 15 amino acids long. V was pared by 3 bases and J by 6 bases, with 2 bases of the junction left unmatched. Germline CDR1 and CDR2: KGHDR and SFDVKD. The CDR3 region is CATSDPGQGDEKLFF. For the CDR3, the DNA is TGTGCCACCAGTGATCCGGGACAGGGGGATGAAAAACTGTTTTTT.

This chain's CDR3 is CASSTRTGLYGYTF. CDR3 nucleotides: TGTGCCAGCAGTACCCGGACAGGGCTCTATGGCTACACCTTC. The rearrangement links TRBV6-5 to TRBJ1-2; 8 positions agree with TRBD1. V trimming: 5 bases; J trimming: 4 bases; junction bases outside the gene matches: 6. This CDR3 comprises 14 residues. Germline V lookup: CDR1 MNHEY, CDR2 SVGAGI.

The J gene is TRBJ2-4, the V gene TRBV12-3 or TRBV12-4; D call uncertain. The end of the DNA is better explained by TRBJ2-7, so the J call may be wrong. The length of the CDR3 is 15 residues. The CDR3 DNA is TGTGCCAGCAGTTTAGCAGGAGTCGTGAGCTACGAGCAGTACTTC. This sequence encodes CASSLAGVVSYEQYF.

This rearrangement joins TRBV18 to TRBJ1-2, with TRBD1 matching over 9 bases. The CDR3 contains 17 residues. V gave up 1 base and J gave up 5 bases; unmatched junction bases: 11. Germline V gene lookup returns CDR1 KGHSH and CDR2 LQKENI. The CDR3 region is CASSPQEAGQGIYGYTF. The CDR3 DNA reads TGTGCCAGCTCACCACAAGAGGCGGGACAGGGCATATATGGCTACACCTTC.

This clonotype was seen a handful of times. The V gene is TRBV12-3 or TRBV12-4, the J gene TRBJ2-7, with TRBD2 matching 9 bases. This CDR3 has 14 residues. V trimming: 3 bases; J trimming: 3 bases; junction bases outside the gene matches: 3. The CDR3: CASSFTAGGYEQYF. CDR3 nucleotides: TGTGCCAGCAGTTTTACAGCGGGAGGCTACGAGCAGTACTTC.

This chain links TRBV28 with TRBJ2-1; D is unclear. Germline-derived CDR1 and CDR2 are MDHEN and SYDVKM. Trimming removed 2 bases from V and 7 bases from J, with 9 bases in between. The CDR3 is 13 residues long. This CDR3 reads CASSLITDNEQFF. The CDR3 DNA sequence: TGTGCCAGCAGTTTAATAACAGATAATGAGCAGTTCTTC.

The chain is built from TRBV29-1 and TRBJ1-2; D unclear. This CDR3 is 9 amino acids long. Germline CDR1 and CDR2: SQVTM and ANQGSEA. V lost 6 bases to trimming and J lost 7 bases, with 6 bases between them. The CDR3 region is CSVAGGYTF. The DNA for the CDR3 is TGCAGCGTCGCGGGTGGCTACACCTTC.